The entry below gives a single TCR beta chain sequence along with its context. Data came from immunoSEQ multiplex PCR; TCRdb stores just in-frame clones and leaves some out. The sample lists about 52,000 clones; approximately 91% were seen once. The record originates from a study of OX40 agonist ivuxolimab in advanced cancers. For the study at large: Participants could have had prior anti-PD-1, anti-PD-L1 or anti-CTLA-4 therapy, and around 40% had some.

This CDR3 contains 16 residues. V lost 3 bases and J lost 0, with 12 bases in between. Germline assignment: CDR1 SGHVS and CDR2 FQNEAQ. The chain has TRBV7-8 and TRBJ2-1; the D gene is possibly TRBD2 (5 bases). Material: CD4+ or CD8+ T cells sorted from blood, obtained in a trial of the OX40 agonist ivuxolimab. The receptor's source is an adult with an advanced solid tumor such as melanoma, head and neck, liver or kidney cancer. The CDR3 reads CASSLEAGSSYNEQFF. The CDR3 DNA is TGTGCCAGCAGCTTGGAGGCAGGAAGCTCCTACAATGAGCAGTTCTTC.